The 30 T cell receptor beta chains given below trace back to one sample, sequenced in a study of cytomegalovirus exposure and HLA in healthy donors. Primers included in the PCR were 60 Vbeta and 13 Jbeta primers. Only in-frame clones appear in the TCRdb table, and some are missing; sequencing was by immunoSEQ multiplex PCR. The table lists about 180,000 clones, around 74% of them singletons. The sequenced material came from PBMCs. The receptors derive from a male donor in good health and CMV-seronegative.

The V gene is TRBV9, the J gene TRBJ1-3, with D possibly being TRBD1 (6 bases). Germline assignment: CDR1 SGDLS and CDR2 YYNGEE. The length of the CDR3 is 16 residues. The germline V and J ends were trimmed by 4 bases and 2 bases, with 16 bases remaining between them. The CDR3 spells CASSRQGDRTGNTIYF. CDR3 in DNA: TGTGCCAGCAGCCGGCAGGGAGACAGGACTGGAAACACCATATATTTT. Based on the CDR3 plus reference TRBV9 and TRBJ1-3, the full variable domain is DSGVTQTPKHLITATGQRVTLRCSPRSGDLSVYWYQQSLDQGLQFLIQYYNGEERAKGNILERFSAQQFPDLHSELNLSSLELGDSALYFCASSRQGDRTGNTIYFGEGSWLTVV.

The V and J genes are TRBV6-4 and TRBJ1-2; 7 bases match TRBD1. Germline CDR1 MRHNA, CDR2 SNTAGT. The CDR3 has 14 residues. The V gene end was trimmed by 6 bases and the J gene end by 7 bases; junction bases not matched to a gene: 11. CDR3 DNA: TGTGCCAGCAGGAAGGGGGCAGAGACTGCTGGCTACACCTTC. Residues: CASRKGAETAGYTF.

V gene TRBV27 combines with J gene TRBJ2-1; 13 positions match TRBD2. There are 15 residues in the CDR3. With V trimmed by 3 bases and J by 8 bases, 4 bases remained unmatched. From germline, CDR1 is MNHEY and CDR2 SMNVEV (reference sequence). The CDR3 DNA reads as TGTGCCAGCAGTTTCGGACTAGCGGGAGTGTATGAGCAGTTCTTC. This gives the protein CASSFGLAGVYEQFF.

This chain links TRBV4-1 with TRBJ1-3, with a possible D match to TRBD1 (6 bases). The ends were cut back, 6 bases at V and 4 bases at J, with 16 bases in the middle. This CDR3 has 15 residues. In germline, CDR1 is MGHRA, CDR2 YSYEKL. The CDR3 loop is CASRPTEGTGNTIYF. In DNA form, the CDR3 reads TGCGCCAGCAGGCCCACGGAAGGGACAGGAAACACCATATATTTT.

The rearrangement links TRBV6-5 to TRBJ1-6; D gene ambiguous. This CDR3 region has 16 residues. Per germline, CDR1 MNHEY and CDR2 SVGAGI. The V and J ends lost 4 bases and 4 bases respectively, with 14 bases between them. CDR3 DNA: TGTGCCAGCAGTTCCCGGGTGGCTAAATATAATTCACCCCTCCACTTT. This codes for CASSSRVAKYNSPLHF.

For the CDR3, the DNA is TGCGCCAGCAGCTCACAGGGGGCCGACAATCAGCCCCAGCATTTT. This sequence encodes CASSSQGADNQPQHF. The gene calls are TRBV5-1 and TRBJ1-5, with 9 bases lining up with TRBD1. Germline V gene data show CDR1 as SGHRS and CDR2 as YFSETQ. Germline trimming cut 3 bases from V and 3 bases from J; bases unmatched to any gene: 4. The CDR3 length is 15 residues. The full variable domain, with the rest looked up from reference TRBV5-1 and TRBJ1-5, is KAGVTQTPRYLIKTRGQQVTLSCSPISGHRSVSWYQQTPGQGLQFLFEYFSETQRNKGNFPGRFSGRQFSNSRSEMNVSTLELGDSALYLCASSSQGADNQPQHFGDGTRLSIL.

The rearrangement joins TRBV4-3 to TRBJ2-7; perhaps TRBD2 as D (5 bases). Trimming took 0 bases from V and 2 from J, leaving 8 bases between them. This CDR3 is built from 14 residues. Germline-derived CDR1 and CDR2 are LGHNA and YSLEER. As DNA, the CDR3 is TGCGCCAGCAGCCAAGAAGCGGCGACCTACGAGCAGTACTTC. Its translation: CASSQEAATYEQYF.

The chain carries TRBV27 and TRBJ2-5, with 9 positions matching TRBD2. The trim removed 7 bases at V and 1 base at J, leaving 10 bases unmatched. CDR1 is MNHEY, CDR2 SMNVEV, per germline (reference sequence). The CDR3 length is 16 residues. Here the CDR3 reads CASITRTSEIQETQYF. CDR3 coding DNA: TGTGCCAGCATCACCCGGACTAGCGAAATCCAAGAGACCCAGTACTTC.

The chain recombines TRBV28 with TRBJ1-2; 7 bases are a match to TRBD1. Germline V gene sequence: CDR1 MDHEN, CDR2 SYDVKM. V was pared by 5 bases and J by 6 bases, with 6 bases of the junction left unmatched. The CDR3 extends over 13 amino acids. The CDR3 loop reads CASSRQGKDGYTF. The CDR3 DNA follows: TGTGCCAGCAGTCGACAGGGAAAGGATGGCTACACCTTC.

This sequence joins TRBV6-5 and TRBJ2-3, with 9 bases fitting TRBD2. Germline V lookup: CDR1 MNHEY, CDR2 SVGAGI. The CDR3 consists of 15 residues. With 5 bases clipped from V and 8 bases from J, the junction kept 11 bases outside the gene matches. CDR3 sequence (DNA): TGTGCCAGCAGTCCGGGGCTAGCGGGACTGGGTACGCAGTATTTT. Protein: CASSPGLAGLGTQYF.

The chain carries TRBV6-5 and TRBJ2-7; the D is unclear. This CDR3 has 13 amino acids. V gave up 2 bases and J gave up 0 bases, with 5 bases separating them. CDR1 is MNHEY, CDR2 SVGAGI, per germline. The CDR3 spells CASSYGASYEQYF. The CDR3 DNA reads as TGTGCCAGCAGTTACGGAGCCTCCTACGAGCAGTACTTC.

CDR3 sequence (DNA): TGTGCCAGCAGCGTAGATTTCCTCTCGGGCTATGGCTACACCTTC. It is translated as CASSVDFLSGYGYTF. The chain employs TRBV9 and TRBJ1-2, with D unclear. Trimming took 0 bases from V and 4 from J, leaving 13 bases between them. Germline V CDR1 and CDR2: SGDLS, YYNGEE. The CDR3 totals 15 residues.

This clone came up a few times. The chain combines TRBV6-4 with TRBJ2-7; D ambiguous. CDR1 is MRHNA and CDR2 is SNTAGT in the germline V gene. Trimming pared 8 bases from V and 6 bases from J, leaving 17 bases between. This CDR3 is built from 13 residues. The CDR3 DNA is TGTGCCAGCGCGGCAAACCCTGCACGCGAGCAGTACTTC. Translating gives CASAANPAREQYF.

The chain has TRBV5-1 and TRBJ1-2; D is undetermined. CDR1 SGHRS and CDR2 YFSETQ come from the germline V gene. This CDR3 has 14 residues. V lost 4 bases, J lost 4 bases, and 14 bases lay in between. CDR3 DNA: TGCGCCAGCAGCCTAGGCGGGGATAGCTATGGCTACACCTTC. It codes for CASSLGGDSYGYTF. Supplemented by reference TRBV5-1 and TRBJ1-2, the full variable domain reads KAGVTQTPRYLIKTRGQQVTLSCSPISGHRSVSWYQQTPGQGLQFLFEYFSETQRNKGNFPGRFSGRQFSNSRSEMNVSTLELGDSALYLCASSLGGDSYGYTFGSGTRLTVV.

The genes are TRBV15 and TRBJ2-1; 16 nucleotides line up with TRBD2. The germline V gene encodes CDR1 LNHNV and CDR2 YYDKDF (reference sequence). The CDR3 has 18 residues. V lost 5 bases, J lost 3 bases, and 7 bases stayed unmatched. The CDR3 DNA sequence: TGTGCCACCAGCCCCGGGACTAGCGGGAGGGCCGTCTACAATGAGCAGTTCTTC. Translation: CATSPGTSGRAVYNEQFF.

The V call is TRBV11-1, the J call TRBJ1-5; D is possibly TRBD1 (6 bases). The CDR3 consists of 15 residues. Looked up from germline, CDR1 is SGHAT and CDR2 is FQDESV (reference sequence). V lost 1 base, J lost 6 bases, and 13 bases lay in between. The CDR3 protein is CASSLGRGITQPQHF. Here the CDR3 DNA reads TGTGCCAGCAGCTTAGGCAGGGGTATAACTCAGCCCCAGCATTTT.

The rearrangement joins TRBV23-1 to TRBJ2-5; the D is unclear. The J call may not be correct, given that the DNA end is closer to TRBJ2-7. TRBV23-1 is given ORF status, its function remaining uncertain. The CDR3 extends over 12 amino acids. This CDR3 reads CASSLYSYEQYF. DNA for the CDR3: TGCGCCAGCAGTCTTTACTCCTACGAGCAGTACTTC.

This clone appeared a few times. This chain uses TRBV30 with TRBJ1-2; 7 nucleotides agree with TRBD1. J was trimmed by 4 bases and V by 8 bases; bases with no gene match: 7. The V gene's germline CDR1 is GTSNPN and CDR2 SVGIG (reference sequence). This CDR3 contains 12 residues. CDR3 protein: CALETGIYGYTF. CDR3 sequence (DNA): TGTGCCCTTGAGACAGGGATCTATGGCTACACCTTC.

This chain links TRBV19 with TRBJ1-1; 11 bases fit TRBD1. This CDR3 has 18 residues. Germline CDR1 LNHDA, CDR2 SQIVND (reference sequence). V dropped 4 bases and J dropped 8; count of bases not matched to a gene: 18. CDR3 residues: CASSNPRTGGAYSKEAFF. The CDR3 coding sequence is TGTGCCAGTAGTAACCCCCGGACAGGGGGCGCGTATTCGAAGGAAGCTTTCTTT.

This clone has only a few counts. The chain employs TRBV7-9 and TRBJ2-1; D is possibly TRBD2 (5 bases). Trimming took 3 bases from V and 4 from J, leaving 13 bases between them. This CDR3 comprises 15 residues. The V gene's germline CDR1 is SEHNR and CDR2 FQNEAQ (reference sequence). The CDR3 sequence is CASSFWTGLYNEQFF. Here the CDR3 DNA reads TGTGCCAGCAGCTTTTGGACCGGACTTTACAATGAGCAGTTCTTC. The whole variable domain, filled in from reference TRBV7-9 and TRBJ2-1, reads DTGVSQNPRHKITKRGQNVTFRCDPISEHNRLYWYRQTLGQGPEFLTYFQNEAQLEKSRLLSDRFSAERPKGSFSTLEIQRTEQGDSAMYLCASSFWTGLYNEQFFGPGTRLTVL.

The chain carries TRBV6-5 and TRBJ1-1, with unresolved D. CDR1 MNHEY and CDR2 SVGAGI come from the germline V gene. V lost 0 bases, J lost 6 bases, and 14 bases lay in between. The CDR3 is made up of 15 amino acids. The CDR3 DNA sequence: TGTGCCAGCAGTTACTCGCCCTCCACGGGAGCTGAAGCTTTCTTT. Translated: CASSYSPSTGAEAFF.

The gene calls are TRBV7-9 and TRBJ1-5; D may be TRBD1 (5 bases). The ends were cut back, 4 bases at V and 5 bases at J, with 12 bases in the middle. The germline gives CDR1 SEHNR, CDR2 FQNEAQ (reference sequence). CDR3 length equals 14 residues. The CDR3 bases are TGTGCCAGCAGCTCCAGGGAATCGGATCAGCCCCAGCATTTT. Translating gives CASSSRESDQPQHF. Full variable domain (rest looked up from reference TRBV7-9 and TRBJ1-5): DTGVSQNPRHKITKRGQNVTFRCDPISEHNRLYWYRQTLGQGPEFLTYFQNEAQLEKSRLLSDRFSAERPKGSFSTLEIQRTEQGDSAMYLCASSSRESDQPQHFGDGTRLSIL.

The J gene is TRBJ2-7, the V gene TRBV23-1; perhaps TRBD1 as D (6 bases). TRBV23-1 belongs to the ORF category, with a function that is uncertain. The CDR3 has 12 residues. V was clipped by 2 bases and J by 6 bases, with 8 bases between them. The CDR3 sequence is CASSQQGREQYF. The CDR3 bases are TGCGCCAGCAGTCAACAGGGGCGCGAGCAGTACTTC.

The V gene is TRBV6-1, the J gene TRBJ2-1; 13 nucleotides match TRBD2. The CDR3 totals 14 residues. From germline, CDR1 is MNHNS and CDR2 SASEGT. V shed 10 bases and J 8 bases; nucleotides not matched to a gene: 8. Here the CDR3 reads CATRTSGSAYEQFF. The CDR3 DNA sequence: TGTGCCACCAGGACTAGCGGGAGTGCCTATGAGCAGTTCTTC.

The chain has TRBV19 and TRBJ1-1, with D hard to call. This CDR3 spans 15 amino acids. Trimming shortened V by 1 base and J by 3 bases, and 12 bases separated the two germline ends. CDR1 and CDR2 from the germline V gene are LNHDA and SQIVND (reference sequence). The CDR3 loop reads CASSIAAGYYTEAFF. The CDR3 nucleotides are TGTGCCAGTAGTATAGCGGCAGGCTATTACACTGAAGCTTTCTTT.

This chain joins TRBV9 and TRBJ2-1; D is undetermined. V shed 2 bases and J shed 0 bases, with 12 bases lying between them. The CDR3 loop spans 16 amino acids. Germline values: CDR1 SGDLS, CDR2 YYNGEE. CDR3 sequence reads: CASSVDLAVSYNEQFF. DNA for the CDR3: TGTGCCAGCAGCGTTGACCTCGCGGTCTCCTACAATGAGCAGTTCTTC.

J is TRBJ1-2 and V is TRBV11-2; a possible D gene is TRBD1 (6 bases). This CDR3 has 12 amino acids. V dropped 5 bases and J dropped 6 bases, with 10 bases sitting between them. Germline values: CDR1 SGHAT, CDR2 FQNNGV. The CDR3 DNA reads as TGTGCCAGCAGCAAGGGGGGGAATGGCTACACCTTC. It codes for CASSKGGNGYTF.

The chain is built from TRBV29-1 and TRBJ2-3, with D possibly matching TRBD2 (6 bases). The germline gives CDR1 SQVTM, CDR2 ANQGSEA. The CDR3 has 17 amino acids. Trimming pared 2 bases from V and 9 bases from J, leaving 27 bases between. CDR3 DNA: TGCAGCGTTGAATCCCCCAGGGACTCGCCAACCCCCCGGACGCAGTATTTT. It encodes CSVESPRDSPTPRTQYF.

V and J are TRBV2 and TRBJ1-1; TRBD1 agrees at 7 bases. The CDR3 is made up of 14 amino acids. The germline CDR1 and CDR2 sequences are SNHLY and FYNNEI. V lost 5 bases and J lost 1; bases outside the gene matches: 4. CDR3 coding DNA: TGTGCCAGCAGTAAACAGGGGCCGAACACTGAAGCTTTCTTT. It is translated as CASSKQGPNTEAFF. Drawing the rest from reference TRBV2 and TRBJ1-1, the complete variable domain is EPEVTQTPSHQVTQMGQEVILRCVPISNHLYFYWYRQILGQKVEFLVSFYNNEISEKSEIFDDQFSVERPDGSNFTLKIRSTKLEDSAMYFCASSKQGPNTEAFFGQGTRLTVV.

V gene TRBV30 combines with J gene TRBJ1-5; no clear D gene. The CDR3 consists of 15 residues. V lost 3 bases, J lost 2 bases, and 14 bases lay in between. CDR1 is GTSNPN, CDR2 SVGIG, per germline (reference sequence). CDR3 sequence reads: CAWRGTSSGNQPQHF. CDR3 sequence (DNA): TGTGCCTGGAGGGGTACGTCTAGTGGCAATCAGCCCCAGCATTTT.